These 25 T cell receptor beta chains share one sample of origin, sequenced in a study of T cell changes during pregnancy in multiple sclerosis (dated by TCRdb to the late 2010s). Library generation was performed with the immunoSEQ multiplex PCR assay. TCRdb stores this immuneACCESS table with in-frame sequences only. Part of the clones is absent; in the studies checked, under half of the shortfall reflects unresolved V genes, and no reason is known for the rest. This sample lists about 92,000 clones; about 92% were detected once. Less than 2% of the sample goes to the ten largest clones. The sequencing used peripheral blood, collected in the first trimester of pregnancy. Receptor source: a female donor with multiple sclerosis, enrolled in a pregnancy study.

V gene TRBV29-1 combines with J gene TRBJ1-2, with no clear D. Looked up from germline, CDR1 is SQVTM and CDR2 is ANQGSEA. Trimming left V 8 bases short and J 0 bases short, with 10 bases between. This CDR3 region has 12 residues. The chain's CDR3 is CSSRSPNYGYTF. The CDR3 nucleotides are TGCAGCTCACGGAGTCCTAACTATGGCTACACCTTC.

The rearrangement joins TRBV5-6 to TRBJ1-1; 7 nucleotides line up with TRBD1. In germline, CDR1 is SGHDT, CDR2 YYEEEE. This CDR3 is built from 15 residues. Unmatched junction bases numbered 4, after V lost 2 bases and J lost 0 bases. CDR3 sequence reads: CASSFSGQMNTEAFF. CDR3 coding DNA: TGTGCCAGCAGCTTTTCGGGACAGATGAACACTGAAGCTTTCTTT.

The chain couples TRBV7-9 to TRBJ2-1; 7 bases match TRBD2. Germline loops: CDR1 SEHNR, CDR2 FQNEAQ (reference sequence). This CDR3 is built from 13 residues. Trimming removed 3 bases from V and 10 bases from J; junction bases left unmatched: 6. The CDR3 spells CASSLNSGTEQFF. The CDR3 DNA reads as TGTGCCAGCAGCTTGAACAGCGGGACGGAGCAGTTCTTC.

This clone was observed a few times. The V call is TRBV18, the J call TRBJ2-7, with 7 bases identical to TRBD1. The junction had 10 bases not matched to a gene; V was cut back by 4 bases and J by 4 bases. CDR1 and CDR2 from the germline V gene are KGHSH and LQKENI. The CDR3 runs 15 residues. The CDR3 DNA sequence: TGTGCCAGCTCACAAAGCGACAGGGCAAGGTACGAGCAGTACTTC. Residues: CASSQSDRARYEQYF.

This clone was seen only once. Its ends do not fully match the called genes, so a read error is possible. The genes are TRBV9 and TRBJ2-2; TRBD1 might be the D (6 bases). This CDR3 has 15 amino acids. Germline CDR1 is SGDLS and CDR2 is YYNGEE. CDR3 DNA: TGTGCCAGCAGCGTAGCACAGGGCAACACGGGGGAGCTGTTTTTT. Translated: CASSVAQGNTGELFF.

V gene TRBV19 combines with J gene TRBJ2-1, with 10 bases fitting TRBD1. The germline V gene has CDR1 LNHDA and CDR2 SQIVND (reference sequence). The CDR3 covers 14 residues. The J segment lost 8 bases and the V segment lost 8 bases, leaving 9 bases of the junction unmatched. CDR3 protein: CASSTGQGMDEQFF. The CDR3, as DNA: TGTGCCAGTTCTACGGGACAGGGGATGGATGAGCAGTTCTTC. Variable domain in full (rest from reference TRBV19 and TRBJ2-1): DGGITQSPKYLFRKEGQNVTLSCEQNLNHDAMYWYRQDPGQGLRLIYYSQIVNDFQKGDIAEGYSVSREKKESFPLTVTSAQKNPTAFYLCASSTGQGMDEQFFGPGTRLTVL.

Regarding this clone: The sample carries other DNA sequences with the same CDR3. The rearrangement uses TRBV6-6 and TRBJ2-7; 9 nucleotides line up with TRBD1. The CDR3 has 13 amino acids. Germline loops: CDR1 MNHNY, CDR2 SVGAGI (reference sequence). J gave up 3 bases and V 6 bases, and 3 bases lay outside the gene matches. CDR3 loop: CASSWDRDYEQYF. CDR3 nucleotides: TGTGCCAGCAGCTGGGACAGGGACTACGAGCAGTACTTC.

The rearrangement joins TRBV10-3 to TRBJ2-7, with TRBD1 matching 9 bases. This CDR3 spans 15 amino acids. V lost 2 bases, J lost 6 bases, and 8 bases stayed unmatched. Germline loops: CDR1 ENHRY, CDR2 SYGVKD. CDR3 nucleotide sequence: TGTGCCATCAGTGAGCCGAACAGGGGGCTTGGCGAGCAGTACTTC. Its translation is CAISEPNRGLGEQYF.

The CDR3, as DNA: TGTGCCTGGAACCCCCCCGGACGCGGGGGCTACACCTTC. Its translation is CAWNPPGRGGYTF. The chain uses TRBV30 and TRBJ1-2, with D hard to call. The CDR3 extends over 13 amino acids. Germline values: CDR1 GTSNPN, CDR2 SVGIG (reference sequence). V was trimmed by 4 bases and J by 8 bases, leaving 17 bases between them.

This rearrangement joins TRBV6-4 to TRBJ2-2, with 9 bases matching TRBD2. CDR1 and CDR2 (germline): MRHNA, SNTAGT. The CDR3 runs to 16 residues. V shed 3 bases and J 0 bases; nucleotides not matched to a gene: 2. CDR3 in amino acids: CASSEAGGANTGELFF. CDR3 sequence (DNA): TGTGCCAGCAGTGAAGCGGGAGGAGCGAACACCGGGGAGCTGTTTTTT.

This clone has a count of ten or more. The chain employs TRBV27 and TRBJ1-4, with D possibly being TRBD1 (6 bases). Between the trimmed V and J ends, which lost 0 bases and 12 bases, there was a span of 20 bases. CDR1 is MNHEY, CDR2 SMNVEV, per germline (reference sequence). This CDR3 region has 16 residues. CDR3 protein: CASSLSQGTVGFELFF. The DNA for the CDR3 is TGTGCCAGCAGTTTATCACAGGGTACGGTGGGATTTGAACTGTTTTTT.

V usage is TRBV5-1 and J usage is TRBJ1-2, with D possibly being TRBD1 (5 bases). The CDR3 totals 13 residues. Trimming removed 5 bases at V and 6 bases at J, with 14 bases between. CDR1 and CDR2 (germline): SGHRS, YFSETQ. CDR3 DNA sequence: TGCGCCAGCAGGGGGCAGGGCACTGATGGCTACACCTTC. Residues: CASRGQGTDGYTF.

The CDR3 protein is CAWSNPSGEDGYTF. The DNA of the CDR3 is TGTGCCTGGAGTAACCCAAGCGGGGAAGATGGCTACACCTTC. The chain joins TRBV30 to TRBJ1-2, with unresolved D. Germline assignment: CDR1 GTSNPN and CDR2 SVGIG (reference sequence). V was trimmed by 2 bases and J by 6 bases, leaving 16 bases between them. The CDR3 is made up of 14 amino acids.

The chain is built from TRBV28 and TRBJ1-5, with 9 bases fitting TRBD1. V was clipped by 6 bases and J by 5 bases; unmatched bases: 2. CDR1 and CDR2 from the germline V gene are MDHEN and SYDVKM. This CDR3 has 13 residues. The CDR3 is CASRRDRDQPQHF. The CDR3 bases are TGTGCCAGCAGACGGGACAGGGATCAGCCCCAGCATTTT.

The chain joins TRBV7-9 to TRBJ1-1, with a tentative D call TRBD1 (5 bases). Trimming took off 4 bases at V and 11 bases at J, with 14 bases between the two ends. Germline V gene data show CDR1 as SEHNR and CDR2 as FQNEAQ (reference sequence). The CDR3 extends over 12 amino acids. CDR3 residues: CASSSGSQEAFF. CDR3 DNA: TGTGCCAGCAGCTCAGGGTCGCAGGAGGCTTTCTTT.

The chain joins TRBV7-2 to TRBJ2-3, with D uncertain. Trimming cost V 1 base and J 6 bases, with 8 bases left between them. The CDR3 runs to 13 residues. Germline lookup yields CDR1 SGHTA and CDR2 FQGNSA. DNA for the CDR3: TGTGCCAGCAGCTTAGTACGGAGCGATACGCAGTATTTT. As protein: CASSLVRSDTQYF.

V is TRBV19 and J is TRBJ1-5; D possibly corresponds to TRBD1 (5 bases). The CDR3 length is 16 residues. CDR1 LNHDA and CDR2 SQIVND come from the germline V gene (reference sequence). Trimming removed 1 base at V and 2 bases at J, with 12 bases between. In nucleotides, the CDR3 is TGTGCCAGTAGTATAGGCCCCAGGGTTGGCAATCAGCCCCAGCATTTT. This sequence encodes CASSIGPRVGNQPQHF.

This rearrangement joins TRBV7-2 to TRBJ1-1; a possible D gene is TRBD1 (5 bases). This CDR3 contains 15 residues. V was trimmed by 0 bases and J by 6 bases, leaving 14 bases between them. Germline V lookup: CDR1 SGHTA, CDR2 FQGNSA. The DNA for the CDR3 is TGTGCCAGCAGCTTAGCTCCGGGGGTCAGTTCTGAAGCTTTCTTT. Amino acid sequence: CASSLAPGVSSEAFF.

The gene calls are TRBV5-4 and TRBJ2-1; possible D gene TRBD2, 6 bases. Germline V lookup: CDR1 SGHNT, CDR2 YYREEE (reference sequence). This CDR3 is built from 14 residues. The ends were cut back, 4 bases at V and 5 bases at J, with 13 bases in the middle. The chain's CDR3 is CASSPTSGNNEQFF. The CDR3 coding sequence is TGTGCCAGCAGCCCGACTAGTGGGAACAATGAGCAGTTCTTC. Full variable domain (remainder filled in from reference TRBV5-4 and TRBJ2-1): ETGVTQSPTHLIKTRGQQVTLRCSSQSGHNTVSWYQQALGQGPQFIFQYYREEENGRGNFPPRFSGLQFPNYSSELNVNALELDDSALYLCASSPTSGNNEQFFGPGTRLTVL.

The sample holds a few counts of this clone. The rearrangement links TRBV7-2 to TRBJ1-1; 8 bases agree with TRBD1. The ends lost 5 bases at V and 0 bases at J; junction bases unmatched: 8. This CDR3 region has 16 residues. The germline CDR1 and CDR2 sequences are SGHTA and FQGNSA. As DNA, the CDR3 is TGTGCCAGCAGCACCGACAGGGGTGTTGTGAACACTGAAGCTTTCTTT. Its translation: CASSTDRGVVNTEAFF.

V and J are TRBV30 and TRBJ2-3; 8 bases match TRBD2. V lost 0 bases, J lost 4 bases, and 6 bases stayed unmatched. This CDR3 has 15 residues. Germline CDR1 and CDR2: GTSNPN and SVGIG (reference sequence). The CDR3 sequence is CAWSVRSGSADTQYF. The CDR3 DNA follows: TGTGCCTGGAGTGTACGAAGCGGGAGTGCAGATACGCAGTATTTT.

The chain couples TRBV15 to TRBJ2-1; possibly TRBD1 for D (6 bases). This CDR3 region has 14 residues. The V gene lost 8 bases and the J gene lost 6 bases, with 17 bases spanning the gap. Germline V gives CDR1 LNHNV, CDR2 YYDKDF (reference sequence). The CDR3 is CATGGKDSGNEQFF. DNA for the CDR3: TGTGCCACCGGGGGCAAGGATTCTGGCAATGAGCAGTTCTTC.

The CDR3 DNA reads as TGTGCCAGCAGCTTAGAGGAAGGGGCGAAGCCCCAGCATTTT. Translated, it gives CASSLEEGAKPQHF. V usage is TRBV11-3 and J usage is TRBJ1-5, with D tentatively TRBD1 (5 bases). Trimming pared 0 bases from V and 8 bases from J, leaving 11 bases between. Germline CDR1 SGHNT, CDR2 YENEEA. The CDR3 sequence is 14 residues long.

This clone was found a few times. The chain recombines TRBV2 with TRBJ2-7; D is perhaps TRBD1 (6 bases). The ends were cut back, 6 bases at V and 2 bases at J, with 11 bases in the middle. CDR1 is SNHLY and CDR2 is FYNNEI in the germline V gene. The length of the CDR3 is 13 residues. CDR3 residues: CASSRGTTYEQYF. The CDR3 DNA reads TGTGCCAGCAGCAGGGGCACAACCTACGAGCAGTACTTC. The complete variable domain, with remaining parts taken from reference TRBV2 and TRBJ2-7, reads EPEVTQTPSHQVTQMGQEVILRCVPISNHLYFYWYRQILGQKVEFLVSFYNNEISEKSEIFDDQFSVERPDGSNFTLKIRSTKLEDSAMYFCASSRGTTYEQYFGPGTRLTVT.

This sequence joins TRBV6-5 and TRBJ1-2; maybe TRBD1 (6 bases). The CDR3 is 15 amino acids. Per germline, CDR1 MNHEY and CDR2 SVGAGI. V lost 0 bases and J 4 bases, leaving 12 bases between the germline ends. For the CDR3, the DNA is TGTGCCAGCAGTTACTCGACAGGCCCTGCCTATGGCTACACCTTC. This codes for CASSYSTGPAYGYTF.